The 8 T cell receptor beta chains below come from one sample, sequenced in a study of OX40 agonist ivuxolimab in advanced cancers. The method was immunoSEQ multiplex PCR; TCRdb's version includes in-frame clones alone and lacks a portion of them. The data show 58,000 or so clones, approximately 92% seen once. The sequencing used CD4+ or CD8+ T cells sorted from blood, collected in a trial of the OX40 agonist ivuxolimab. Source of these receptors: an adult with an advanced solid tumor such as melanoma, head and neck, liver or kidney cancer.

V usage is TRBV11-2 and J usage is TRBJ2-7; no reliable D call. Per germline, CDR1 SGHAT and CDR2 FQNNGV. The CDR3 is 12 amino acids. V lost 4 bases, J lost 3 bases, and 7 bases lay in between. The CDR3 here is CASSSTDYEQYF. The DNA of the CDR3 is TGTGCCAGCAGCTCCACGGACTACGAGCAGTACTTC. Looking up the rest from reference TRBV11-2 and TRBJ2-7 gives the full variable domain: EAGVAQSPRYKIIEKRQSVAFWCNPISGHATLYWYQQILGQGPKLLIQFQNNGVVDDSQLPKDRFSAERLKGVDSTLKIQPAKLEDSAVYLCASSSTDYEQYFGPGTRLTVT.

The chain has TRBV12-5 and TRBJ1-2, with 7 nucleotides matching TRBD1. This CDR3 spans 14 amino acids. CDR1 LGHNT and CDR2 FRNRAP come from the germline V gene. Trimming cost V 4 bases and J 8 bases; bases outside gene matches: 10. In DNA form, the CDR3 reads TGTGCTAGTGGTTCGCTCGGGACAGAGAAGGGCTACACCTTC. Amino acids: CASGSLGTEKGYTF.

The V and J genes are TRBV7-8 and TRBJ2-7, with D uncertain. The germline V gene has CDR1 SGHVS and CDR2 FQNEAQ. The CDR3 has 12 residues. Trimming took off 5 bases at V and 3 bases at J, with 8 bases between the two ends. CDR3 in DNA: TGTGCCAGCAGCAGGGATAACTACGAGCAGTACTTC. Protein sequence: CASSRDNYEQYF.

This clone was seen a few times. The rearrangement uses TRBV7-9 and TRBJ2-5; the D gene is possibly TRBD1 (5 bases). The CDR3 length is 16 residues. Germline V lookup: CDR1 SEHNR, CDR2 FQNEAQ (reference sequence). Trimming took 0 bases from V and 2 from J, leaving 13 bases between them. The CDR3 is CASSLAISGQQETQYF. CDR3 DNA: TGTGCCAGCAGCTTAGCGATCTCAGGGCAACAAGAGACCCAGTACTTC. Together with reference TRBV7-9 and TRBJ2-5, the CDR3 gives the full variable domain: DTGVSQNPRHKITKRGQNVTFRCDPISEHNRLYWYRQTLGQGPEFLTYFQNEAQLEKSRLLSDRFSAERPKGSFSTLEIQRTEQGDSAMYLCASSLAISGQQETQYFGPGTRLLVL.

This clone was counted once. The CDR3 is CASSLIGREQFF. The CDR3 DNA reads TGTGCCAGCAGTTTAATCGGCCGGGAGCAGTTCTTC. V usage is TRBV27 and J usage is TRBJ2-1; no clear D. V lost 2 bases and J 10 bases, leaving 9 bases between the germline ends. The CDR3 consists of 12 residues. Germline V gene lookup returns CDR1 MNHEY and CDR2 SMNVEV (reference sequence).

The V call is TRBV19, the J call TRBJ1-2, with D possibly TRBD1 on 5 matching bases. There are 19 residues in the CDR3. The V gene lost 8 bases and the J gene lost 4 bases, with 32 bases spanning the gap. Per the germline V gene, CDR1 is LNHDA and CDR2 is SQIVND (reference sequence). The CDR3 sequence: CASVPNRSLGPLQPYGYTF. The CDR3 bases are TGTGCCAGTGTACCTAACAGGAGTCTCGGGCCCCTCCAACCCTATGGCTACACCTTC.

This chain links TRBV10-2 with TRBJ2-3; TRBD2 aligns across 7 bases. This CDR3 is built from 15 residues. Germline values: CDR1 WSHSY, CDR2 SAAADI. V was clipped by 0 bases and J by 6 bases; unmatched bases: 6. The chain's CDR3 is CASSESNRGVDTQYF. The CDR3 region has the DNA TGCGCCAGCAGTGAGTCGAATCGGGGGGTCGATACGCAGTATTTT.

The CDR3 sequence: CASSLLPSLNEQYF. The CDR3 nucleotides read TGTGCCAGCAGTTTACTACCCAGTCTCAACGAGCAGTACTTC. The chain employs TRBV27 and TRBJ2-7, with D unresolved. The CDR3 has 14 residues. With 2 bases removed from V and 5 bases from J, the gap between germline ends came to 13 bases. Germline V lookup: CDR1 MNHEY, CDR2 SMNVEV (reference sequence).